A single TCR beta chain is shown here with its context. Its antigen is not identified. The record originates from a study of response to subunit inactivated influenza vaccine. Study-wide findings and caveats: Each seasonal influenza vaccination recruits few new T cells, the authors suggested.

CDR3 length equals 15 residues. Trimming cost V 6 bases and J 4 bases; bases outside gene matches: 10. Germline V lookup: CDR1 SEHNR, CDR2 FQNEAQ (reference sequence). TCRdb re-analysed the RT-PCR reads in MiXCR, keeping a single row per CDR3 protein. Among under 950,000 distinct CDR3 sequences listed, about 20% were seen once. The receptor was derived from a man aged 50 to 59 who received an inactivated influenza vaccine. The chain uses TRBV7-9 and TRBJ2-3, with TRBD1 matching 7 bases. The specimen comprised PBMCs from blood, sampled around 5 days after vaccination. The CDR3 loop reads CASSSKAGGADTQYF. Here the CDR3 DNA reads TGTGCCAGCAGTTCCAAGGCAGGGGGAGCAGATACGCAGTATTTT.